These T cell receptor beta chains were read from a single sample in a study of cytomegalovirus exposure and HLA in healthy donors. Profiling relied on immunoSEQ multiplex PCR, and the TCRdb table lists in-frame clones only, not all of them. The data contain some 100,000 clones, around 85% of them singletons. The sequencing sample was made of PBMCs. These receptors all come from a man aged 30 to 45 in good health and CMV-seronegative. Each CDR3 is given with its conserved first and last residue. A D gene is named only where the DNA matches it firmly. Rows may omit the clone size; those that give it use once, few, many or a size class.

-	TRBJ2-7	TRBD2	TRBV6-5	CASSYSLAEFPQYF	TGTGCCAGCAGTTACTCGCTAGCGGAGTTTCCCCAGTACTTC
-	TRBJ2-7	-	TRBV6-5	CASSYSQGEQYF	TGTGCCAGCAGTTACTCCCAGGGGGAGCAGTACTTC
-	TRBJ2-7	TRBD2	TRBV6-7	CASSYVASGRVVLYEQYF	TGTGCCAGCAGTTACGTCGCTAGCGGGAGGGTCGTTCTCTACGAGCAGTACTTC
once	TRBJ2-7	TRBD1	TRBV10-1	CATLGDRGQTESHEQYF	TGCGCCACCCTTGGGGACAGGGGGCAAACCGAGTCCCACGAGCAGTACTTC
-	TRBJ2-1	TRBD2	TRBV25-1	CASSRTSGTSNEQFF	TGTGCCAGCAGTCGGACTAGCGGGACTTCGAATGAGCAGTTCTTC
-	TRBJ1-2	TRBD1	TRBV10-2	CASSDLTGVNYGYTF	TGCGCCAGCAGTGATTTAACAGGGGTTAACTATGGCTACACCTTC
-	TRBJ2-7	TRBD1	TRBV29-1	CSVAGGSLTYEQYF	TGCAGCGTTGCAGGGGGAAGTTTGACCTACGAGCAGTACTTC
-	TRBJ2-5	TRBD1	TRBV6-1	CASSVFRGPEETQYF	TGTGCCAGCAGTGTGTTCAGGGGGCCTGAGGAGACCCAGTACTTC
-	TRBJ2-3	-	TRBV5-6	CASSLGTWNTDTQYF	TGTGCCAGCAGCTTGGGGACATGGAACACAGATACGCAGTATTTT
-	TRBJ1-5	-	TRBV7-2	CASSLDRDQPQHF	TGTGCCAGCAGCTTAGACAGGGACCAGCCCCAGCATTTT
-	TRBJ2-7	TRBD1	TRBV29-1	CSVADREPYEQYF	TGCAGCGTTGCGGACAGGGAACCCTACGAGCAGTACTTC
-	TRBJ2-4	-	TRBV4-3	CASSQDSGHSKNIQYF	TGCGCCAGCAGCCAAGACTCAGGGCACTCCAAAAACATTCAGTACTTC
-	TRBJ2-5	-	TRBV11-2	CASSLVVETQYF	TGTGCCAGCAGCTTAGTCGTCGAGACCCAGTACTTC
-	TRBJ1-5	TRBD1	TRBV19	CAIRGTGSNQPQHF	TGTGCCATCAGAGGGACAGGATCCAATCAGCCCCAGCATTTT
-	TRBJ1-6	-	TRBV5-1	CASSLSGVGSPLHF	TGCGCCAGCAGCCTGTCAGGTGTGGGTTCACCCCTCCACTTT
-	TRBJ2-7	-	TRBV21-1	CASSPLVWEPNSYEQYF	TGTGCCAGCAGCCCCCTCGTCTGGGAGCCTAACTCCTACGAGCAGTACTTC
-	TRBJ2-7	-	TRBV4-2	CASSLSGTGPREQYF	TGTGCCAGCAGCCTCTCCGGGACTGGGCCTCGGGAGCAGTACTTC
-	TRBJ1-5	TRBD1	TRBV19	CASSIGRGLWDQPQHF	TGTGCCAGTAGTATAGGCAGGGGGCTTTGGGATCAGCCCCAGCATTTT
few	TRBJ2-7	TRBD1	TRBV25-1	CASSVGTGSSYEQYF	TGTGCCAGCAGTGTAGGGACAGGGTCTTCCTACGAGCAGTACTTC
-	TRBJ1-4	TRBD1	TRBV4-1	CASSHPGQANEKLFF	TGCGCCAGCAGCCACCCGGGACAGGCTAATGAAAAACTGTTTTTT
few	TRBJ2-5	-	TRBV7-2	CASSLGPGGTQYF	TGTGCCAGCAGCTTGGGGCCCGGGGGGACCCAGTACTTC
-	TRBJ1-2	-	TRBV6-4	CASSGNREGIGGYTF	TGTGCCAGCAGTGGGAACAGGGAAGGGATAGGAGGCTACACCTTC
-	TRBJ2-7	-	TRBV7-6	CASSLSGGGGEQYF	TGTGCCAGCAGCTTATCGGGGGGAGGGGGCGAGCAGTACTTC
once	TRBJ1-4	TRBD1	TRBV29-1	CSVAGQGDEKLFF	TGCAGCGTCGCGGGACAGGGGGACGAAAAACTGTTTTTT
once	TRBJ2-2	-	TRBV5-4	CASSLVRGDTGELFF	TGTGCCAGCAGCTTGGTTAGAGGAGATACCGGGGAGCTGTTTTTT
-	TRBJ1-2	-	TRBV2	CASSGGGRGYGYTF	TGTGCCAGCAGTGGGGGTGGAAGGGGCTATGGCTACACCTTC
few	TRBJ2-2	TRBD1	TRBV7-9	CASSLIGGDTGELFF	TGTGCCAGCAGCTTAATAGGGGGCGACACCGGGGAGCTGTTTTTT
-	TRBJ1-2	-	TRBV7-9	CASSLARDRDYGYTF	TGTGCCAGCAGCTTAGCGCGGGACCGAGACTATGGCTACACCTTC
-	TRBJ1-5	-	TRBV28	CASSLTGFNQPQHF	TGTGCCAGCAGCTTGACAGGATTTAATCAGCCCCAGCATTTT
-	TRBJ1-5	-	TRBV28	CASSFSGNQPQHF	TGTGCCAGCAGTTTCTCGGGAAATCAGCCCCAGCATTTT
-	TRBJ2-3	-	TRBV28	CASSLSAQVSQYF	TGTGCCAGCAGTTTATCCGCCCAGGTTTCACAGTATTTT
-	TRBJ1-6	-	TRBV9	CASSAGDNSPLHF	TGTGCCAGCAGCGCAGGCGATAATTCACCCCTCCACTTT
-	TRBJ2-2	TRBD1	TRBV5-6	CASSLVQGARTGELFF	TGTGCCAGCAGCTTGGTACAGGGGGCGCGAACCGGGGAGCTGTTTTTT
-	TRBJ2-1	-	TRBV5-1	CASSLEASSYNEQFF	TGCGCCAGCAGCTTGGAAGCTTCGTCCTACAATGAGCAGTTCTTC
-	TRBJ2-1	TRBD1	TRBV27	CASTDDRAGYNEQFF	TGTGCCAGCACCGATGACAGGGCTGGCTACAATGAGCAGTTCTTC
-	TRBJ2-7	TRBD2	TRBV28	CASIYPGGYEQYF	TGTGCCAGCATATACCCGGGAGGTTACGAGCAGTACTTC